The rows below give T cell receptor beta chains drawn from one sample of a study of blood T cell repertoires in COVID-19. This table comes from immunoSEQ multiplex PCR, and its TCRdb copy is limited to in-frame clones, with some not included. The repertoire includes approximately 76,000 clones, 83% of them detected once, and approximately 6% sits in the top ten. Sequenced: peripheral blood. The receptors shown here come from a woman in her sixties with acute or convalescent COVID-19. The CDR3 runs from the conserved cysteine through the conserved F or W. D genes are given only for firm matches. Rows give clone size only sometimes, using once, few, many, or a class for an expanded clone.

CDR3aa: CASSGTYEQYF; CDR3nt: TGTGCCAGCAGCGGCACCTACGAGCAGTACTTC; d_gene: NA; abundance: NA; v_gene: TRBV11-2; j_gene: TRBJ2-7
CDR3aa: CASSSGQGNTYTQYF; CDR3nt: TGTGCCAGCAGCTCGGGACAGGGGAACACATATACGCAGTATTTT; d_gene: TRBD1; abundance: NA; v_gene: TRBV7-3; j_gene: TRBJ2-3
CDR3aa: CASSVLRLAGGVGTDTQYF; CDR3nt: TGTGCCAGCAGTGTGCTTCGGCTAGCGGGGGGAGTGGGAACAGATACGCAGTATTTT; d_gene: TRBD2; abundance: few; v_gene: TRBV6-1; j_gene: TRBJ2-3
CDR3aa: CASREQGQLHF; CDR3nt: TGTGCCAGCAGGGAACAGGGACAGTTACATTTT; d_gene: TRBD1; abundance: NA; v_gene: TRBV25-1; j_gene: TRBJ1-3
CDR3aa: CASSPGGINEQFF; CDR3nt: TGTGCCAGCAGCCCCGGAGGTATAAATGAGCAGTTCTTC; d_gene: NA; abundance: NA; v_gene: TRBV5-4; j_gene: TRBJ2-1
CDR3aa: CASSQSQALRAFF; CDR3nt: TGTGCCAGCAGCCAATCACAGGCGCTGAGAGCTTTCTTT; d_gene: NA; abundance: NA; v_gene: TRBV3-1/TRBV3-2; j_gene: TRBJ1-1
CDR3aa: CASSLGTGAASGNTIYF; CDR3nt: TGTGCCAGCAGCTTAGGGACAGGGGCGGCCTCTGGAAACACCATATATTTT; d_gene: TRBD1; abundance: NA; v_gene: TRBV13; j_gene: TRBJ1-3
CDR3aa: CASRQSRVTNEKLFF; CDR3nt: TGTGCCAGCAGACAGAGTAGAGTTACTAATGAAAAACTGTTTTTT; d_gene: NA; abundance: NA; v_gene: TRBV6-5; j_gene: TRBJ1-4
CDR3aa: CASSRIQESGELFF; CDR3nt: TGTGCCAGCAGCCGAATACAGGAGAGCGGGGAGCTGTTTTTT; d_gene: NA; abundance: few; v_gene: TRBV5-8; j_gene: TRBJ2-2
CDR3aa: CASSPTGNYGYTF; CDR3nt: TGTGCCAGCAGTCCTACAGGAAACTATGGCTACACCTTC; d_gene: NA; abundance: NA; v_gene: TRBV2; j_gene: TRBJ1-2
CDR3aa: CASSGSIGTSKLWGYTF; CDR3nt: TGTGCCAGCAGTGGTTCCATCGGGACATCCAAACTCTGGGGCTACACCTTC; d_gene: NA; abundance: NA; v_gene: TRBV25-1; j_gene: TRBJ1-2
CDR3aa: CASSHFRRGTTNEKLFF; CDR3nt: TGTGCCAGCAGCCACTTCCGTCGGGGAACAACTAATGAAAAACTGTTTTTT; d_gene: NA; abundance: NA; v_gene: TRBV14; j_gene: TRBJ1-4
CDR3aa: CASSMRIFTDTQYF; CDR3nt: TGTGCCAGTAGTATGAGGATATTCACAGATACGCAGTATTTT; d_gene: NA; abundance: NA; v_gene: TRBV19; j_gene: TRBJ2-3
CDR3aa: CASSTTGWSEAFF; CDR3nt: TGTGCCAGCAGCACGACAGGGTGGAGTGAAGCTTTCTTT; d_gene: TRBD1; abundance: NA; v_gene: TRBV9; j_gene: TRBJ1-1
CDR3aa: CASSQATDTIYF; CDR3nt: TGTGCCAGCAGCCAAGCAACAGACACCATATATTTT; d_gene: NA; abundance: NA; v_gene: TRBV3-1/TRBV3-2; j_gene: TRBJ1-3
CDR3aa: CASSSLGTGIDEQYF; CDR3nt: TGCGCCAGCAGCTCGCTTGGGACAGGGATCGACGAGCAGTACTTC; d_gene: TRBD1; abundance: NA; v_gene: TRBV5-1; j_gene: TRBJ2-7
CDR3aa: CASSLASGTDTQYF; CDR3nt: TGTGCCAGCAGCTTGGCTAGCGGCACAGATACGCAGTATTTT; d_gene: NA; abundance: NA; v_gene: TRBV5-4; j_gene: TRBJ2-3
CDR3aa: CAWSDLRPLNTEAFF; CDR3nt: TGTGCCTGGAGTGACCTGCGGCCGTTGAACACTGAAGCTTTCTTT; d_gene: NA; abundance: NA; v_gene: TRBV30; j_gene: TRBJ1-1
CDR3aa: CASDSQEAIAKNIQYF; CDR3nt: TGTGCCAGCGACTCCCAAGAGGCTATAGCCAAAAACATTCAGTACTTC; d_gene: NA; abundance: NA; v_gene: TRBV6-6; j_gene: TRBJ2-4
CDR3aa: CASSPLRRLSTSGGPLVEEQYF; CDR3nt: TGTGCCAGCAGCCCCCTCCGGAGGCTTTCGACTAGCGGGGGCCCTTTAGTGGAAGAGCAGTACTTC; d_gene: TRBD2; abundance: NA; v_gene: TRBV7-6; j_gene: TRBJ2-7
CDR3aa: CASSPLRGGETQYF; CDR3nt: TGCGCCAGCAGCCCTTTAAGGGGGGGAGAGACCCAGTACTTC; d_gene: NA; abundance: NA; v_gene: TRBV5-1; j_gene: TRBJ2-5
CDR3aa: CSVEGGNTEAFF; CDR3nt: TGCAGCGTTGAGGGGGGGAACACTGAAGCTTTCTTT; d_gene: NA; abundance: NA; v_gene: TRBV29-1; j_gene: TRBJ1-1
CDR3aa: CASSFGGGAGNQPQHF; CDR3nt: TGTGCCAGCAGTTTCGGCGGAGGGGCGGGCAATCAGCCCCAGCATTTT; d_gene: NA; abundance: NA; v_gene: TRBV27; j_gene: TRBJ1-5
CDR3aa: CASSNPRLETNTEAFF; CDR3nt: TGTGCCAGCAGTAACCCCCGGTTAGAAACGAACACTGAAGCTTTCTTT; d_gene: NA; abundance: NA; v_gene: TRBV6-2/TRBV6-3; j_gene: TRBJ1-1